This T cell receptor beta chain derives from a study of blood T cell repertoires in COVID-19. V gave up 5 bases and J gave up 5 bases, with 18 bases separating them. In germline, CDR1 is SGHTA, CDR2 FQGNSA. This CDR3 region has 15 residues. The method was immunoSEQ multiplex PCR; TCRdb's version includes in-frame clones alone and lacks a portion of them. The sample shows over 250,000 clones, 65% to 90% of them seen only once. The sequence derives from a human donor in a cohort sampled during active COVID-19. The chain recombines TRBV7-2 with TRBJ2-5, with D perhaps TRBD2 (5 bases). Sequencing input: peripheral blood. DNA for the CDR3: TGTGCCAGCAGCCTTCCCCCCGGGAACGGTGAGACCCAGTACTTC. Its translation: CASSLPPGNGETQYF.